This TCR beta chain was identified during a study of T cell changes during pregnancy in multiple sclerosis. V shed 0 bases and J shed 5 bases, with 5 bases lying between them. Germline CDR1 SGHRS, CDR2 YFSETQ. The CDR3 has 13 residues. Libraries were prepared by immunoSEQ multiplex PCR; TCRdb keeps only in-frame clonotypes and omits some of them. Here the sample spans roughly 30,000 clones, under 90% being singletons. V is TRBV5-1 and J is TRBJ2-2; D call uncertain. The sequence came from a female donor in good health, enrolled as a control in a pregnancy study. The specimen was CD4+ T cells from peripheral blood mononuclear cells, collected in the first trimester of pregnancy. Here the CDR3 reads CASSLGATGELFF. CDR3 coding DNA: TGCGCCAGCAGCTTGGGCGCAACCGGGGAGCTGTTTTTT.